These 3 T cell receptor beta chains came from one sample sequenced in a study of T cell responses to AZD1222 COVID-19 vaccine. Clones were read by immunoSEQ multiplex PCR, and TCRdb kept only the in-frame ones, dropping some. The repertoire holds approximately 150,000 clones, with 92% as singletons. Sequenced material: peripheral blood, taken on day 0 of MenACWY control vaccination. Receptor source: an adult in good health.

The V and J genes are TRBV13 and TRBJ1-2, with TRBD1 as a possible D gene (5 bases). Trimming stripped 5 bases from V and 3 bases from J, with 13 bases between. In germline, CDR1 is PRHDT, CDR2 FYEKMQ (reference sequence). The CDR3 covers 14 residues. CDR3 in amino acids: CASSRTGADYGYTF. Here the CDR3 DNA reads TGTGCCAGCAGCAGAACCGGGGCCGACTATGGCTACACCTTC. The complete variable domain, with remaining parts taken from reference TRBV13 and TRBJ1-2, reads AAGVIQSPRHLIKEKRETATLKCYPIPRHDTVYWYQQGPGQDPQFLISFYEKMQSDKGSIPDRFSAQQFSDYHSELNMSSLELGDSALYFCASSRTGADYGYTFGSGTRLTVV.

In DNA, the CDR3 is TGTGCCAGCAGCTTCGGACAGGGCGGCAATCAGCCCCAGCATTTT. As protein: CASSFGQGGNQPQHF. The genes are TRBV3-1 (or the pseudogene TRBV3-2) and TRBJ1-5; 8 bases fit TRBD1. CDR1 is LGHDT and CDR2 is YNNKEL in the germline V gene (reference sequence). This CDR3 comprises 15 residues. V gave up 5 bases and J gave up 2 bases; unmatched junction bases: 5.

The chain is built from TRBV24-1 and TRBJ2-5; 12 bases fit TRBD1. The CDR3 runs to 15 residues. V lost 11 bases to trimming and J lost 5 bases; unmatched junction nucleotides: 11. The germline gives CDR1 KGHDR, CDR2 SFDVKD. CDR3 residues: CAIQPGTGGVETQYF. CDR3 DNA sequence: TGTGCCATCCAACCCGGGACAGGGGGCGTCGAGACCCAGTACTTC.